The clone carrying this TCR beta chain came up once. Its matching antigen is unknown. This sample was taken from a study of Tregs in tolerant kidney transplant recipients. Trimming at V came to 2 bases and at J to 7 bases, leaving 7 bases not matched to a gene. This CDR3 contains 15 residues. Germline V gene lookup returns CDR1 MNHNS and CDR2 SASEGT. The repertoire was sequenced with immunoSEQ multiplex PCR; TCRdb's copy has only in-frame clones and lacks some. Of roughly 66,000 clones in the sample, approximately 92% are singletons; the top ten hold 9.5% to 13%. Study-wide results and limits: Tolerant patients' donor-specific Tregs expanded beyond overall Tregs, suggesting antigen-driven growth.

The chain couples TRBV6-1 to TRBJ2-7; 11 bases line up with TRBD2. The TCR sequence derives from a human donor who received a combined kidney and bone marrow transplant. The sequences come from CD8+ T cells from blood, collected before the transplant. The CDR3 sequence: CASSETLAGGREQYF. CDR3 nucleotide sequence: TGTGCCAGCAGTGAAACCCTAGCGGGAGGTAGGGAGCAGTACTTC.